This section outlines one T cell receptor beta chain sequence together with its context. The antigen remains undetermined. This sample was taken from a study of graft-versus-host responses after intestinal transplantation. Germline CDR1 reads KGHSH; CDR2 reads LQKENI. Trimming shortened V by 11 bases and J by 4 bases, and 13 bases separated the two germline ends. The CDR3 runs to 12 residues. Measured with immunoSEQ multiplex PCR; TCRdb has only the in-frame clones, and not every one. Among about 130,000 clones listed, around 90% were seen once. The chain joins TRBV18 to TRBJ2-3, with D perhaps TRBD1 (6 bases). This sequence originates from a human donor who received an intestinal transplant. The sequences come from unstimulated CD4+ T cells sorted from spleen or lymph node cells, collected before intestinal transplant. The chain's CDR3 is CASEGDADTQYF. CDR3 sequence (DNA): TGTGCCTCCGAGGGGGACGCAGATACGCAGTATTTT.